This T cell receptor (beta chain) was observed in a study of T cell responses to AZD1222 COVID-19 vaccine. CDR3 length: 14 residues. In germline, CDR1 is MNHEY, CDR2 SVGAGI. The ends lost 6 bases at V and 5 bases at J; junction bases unmatched: 7. In the case of this clone: Its antigen is still unknown.

Method: immunoSEQ multiplex PCR; TCRdb's copy keeps in-frame clones and lacks some. The data show roughly 80,000 clones, roughly nine tenths seen once. Regarding the study as a whole: Regions left unmutated in variants are reportedly the target of nearly half of spike-specific TCRs.

V is TRBV6-5 and J is TRBJ2-4, with 7 bases matching TRBD2. The sequenced sample was peripheral blood, obtained on day 0 of AZD1222 vaccination. The receptor was derived from an adult in good health. The CDR3: CASRPSGGENIQYF. In DNA form, the CDR3 reads TGTGCCAGCAGACCAAGTGGGGGGGAAAACATTCAGTACTTC.